This paragraph reports one T cell receptor (beta chain). What it binds is unknown. The length of the CDR3 is 16 residues. V was pared by 0 bases and J by 8 bases, with 8 bases of the junction left unmatched. Germline assignment: CDR1 MGHRA and CDR2 YSYEKL. The data were taken from a study of cytomegalovirus exposure and HLA in healthy donors. Study-wide points: For most TCR beta V segments, an earlier analysis put the productive rate at about 90% or about 30% of the time. Follow-up analysis found HLA locus-dependent TCR association rates, highest for DRB1 and lowest for HLA-C.

60 Vbeta and 13 Jbeta primers were used in PCR. TCRdb keeps only in-frame clones here, not all; method: immunoSEQ multiplex PCR. The table records some 64,000 clones, around 89% of them present only once. The source is a young man in good health and CMV-seropositive. Specimen: PBMCs. The chain is built from TRBV4-1 and TRBJ2-1, with 9 bases matching TRBD2. CDR3 residues: CASSQDPSGIYDEQFF. The CDR3 DNA sequence: TGCGCCAGCAGCCAAGATCCTAGCGGGATATACGATGAGCAGTTCTTC.